The 18 T cell receptor beta chains below all came from one sample that was sequenced in a study of T cells in Graves' hyperthyroidism and ophthalmopathy. TCR beta CDR3 regions were amplified from RNA transcripts. In the first-round RT-PCR of the TCR CDR3, the HTBI primer set was used. TCRdb called the multiplex PCR reads again in MiXCR, with one record for every CDR3 protein. The sample gives roughly 710,000 distinct CDR3 sequences, roughly a third of which show up once; around 30% is in the top ten. Sequenced input: blood. Receptor source: a woman aged 40 to 50 with Graves' hyperthyroidism.

The genes are TRBV7-2 and TRBJ2-7; 7 bases map to TRBD2. From germline, CDR1 is SGHTA and CDR2 FQGNSA. The V and J ends lost 9 bases and 1 base, in that order; junction bases with no gene match: 3. The CDR3 sequence is 12 residues long. This chain's CDR3 is CASTAGSYEQYF. The DNA for the CDR3 is TGTGCCAGTACAGCGGGGTCCTACGAGCAGTACTTC.

The rearrangement links TRBV7-9 to TRBJ1-1; maybe TRBD1 (6 bases). The CDR3 has 15 amino acids. Trimming removed 6 bases at V and 4 bases at J, with 18 bases between. The V gene's germline CDR1 is SEHNR and CDR2 FQNEAQ (reference sequence). CDR3 DNA: TGTGCCAGCAGGACCAGTGCAGGGGATGGCACTGAAGCTTTCTTT. It specifies CASRTSAGDGTEAFF.

This clonotype was counted between two and nine times. The chain has TRBV6-5 and TRBJ2-7; D uncertain. CDR3 length: 13 amino acids. Per the germline V gene, CDR1 is MNHEY and CDR2 is SVGAGI. Trimming cost V 4 bases and J 7 bases, with 14 bases left between them. The CDR3 nucleotides are TGTGCCAGCAGTTTAGGCCCATCGGAGGAGCAGTACTTC. It is translated as CASSLGPSEEQYF.

A few counts support this clonotype. Written as DNA, the CDR3 is TGTGCCAGCGGGACAGGGCCCTCGGGCACCTTC. The encoded protein is CASGTGPSGTF. This chain links TRBV19 with TRBJ1-2; 9 nucleotides line up with TRBD1. Trimming cost V 9 bases and J 13 bases; bases outside gene matches: 9. Germline V gene lookup returns CDR1 LNHDA and CDR2 SQIVND (reference sequence). The CDR3 consists of 11 residues.

This clonotype was detected only a few times. The genes are TRBV5-1 and TRBJ1-2; 12 bases line up with TRBD1. Germline CDR1 reads SGHRS; CDR2 reads YFSETQ. This CDR3 is built from 14 residues. Unmatched junction bases numbered 6, after V lost 4 bases and J lost 8 bases. CDR3 DNA: TGCGCCAGCAGCGCCGGGACAGGGGGCGAGGGCTACACCTTC. It codes for CASSAGTGGEGYTF.

This clonotype was recorded many times. V and J are TRBV7-6 and TRBJ1-1, with D tentatively TRBD1 (6 bases). The CDR3 spans 14 residues. Germline V gene sequence: CDR1 SGHVS, CDR2 FNYEAQ. The V end lost 0 bases, the J end lost 4 bases, and 9 bases lay between the germline ends. CDR3 sequence (DNA): TGTGCCAGCAGCTTAGCGGGAGGGGGCACTGAAGCTTTCTTT. Its translation is CASSLAGGGTEAFF. Full variable domain (remainder filled in from reference TRBV7-6 and TRBJ1-1): GAGVSQSPRYKVTKRGQDVALRCDPISGHVSLYWYRQALGQGPEFLTYFNYEAQQDKSGLPNDRFSAERPEGSISTLTIQRTEQRDSAMYRCASSLAGGGTEAFFGQGTRLTVV.

About this clonotype itself: A junction end diverges from the germline sequence, so it may reflect a read error. CDR3 residues: CASSREGGALFF. DNA for the CDR3: TGCGCCAGCAGCCGAGAGGGCGGGGCGCTGTTTTTT. The rearrangement links TRBV5-1 to TRBJ2-2; a weak D match, TRBD2 (6 bases). The germline V gene encodes CDR1 SGHRS and CDR2 YFSETQ. The CDR3 sequence is 12 residues long.

This clonotype was counted many times. The chain is built from TRBV7-6 and TRBJ1-4, with unresolved D. Trimming removed 0 bases from V and 4 bases from J, with 6 bases in between. The CDR3 runs 14 residues. Germline V gene data show CDR1 as SGHVS and CDR2 as FNYEAQ. The CDR3: CASSLAGNNEKLFF. DNA for the CDR3: TGTGCCAGCAGCTTAGCGGGGAATAATGAAAAACTGTTTTTT.

The chain has TRBV30 and TRBJ2-7; unclear D gene. The germline V gene has CDR1 GTSNPN and CDR2 SVGIG (reference sequence). V lost 0 bases to trimming and J lost 2 bases, with 5 bases between them. The length of the CDR3 is 12 residues. CDR3 residues: CAWSVGPYEQYF. Here the CDR3 DNA reads TGTGCCTGGAGTGTAGGACCCTACGAGCAGTACTTC.

The chain links TRBV20-1 to TRBJ2-7; D not certain. V was shortened by 3 bases and J by 0 bases, with 12 bases between the two germline ends. The CDR3 has 14 residues. Germline-derived CDR1 and CDR2 are DFQATT and SNEGSKA (reference sequence). For the CDR3, the DNA is TGCAGTGCTAGTGATGGAACGGTCTCCTACGAGCAGTACTTC. Amino acid sequence: CSASDGTVSYEQYF.

This clonotype was seen ten or more times. This chain uses TRBV7-9 with TRBJ2-2; 8 bases map to TRBD1. V trimming: 4 bases; J trimming: 6 bases; junction bases outside the gene matches: 4. CDR1 and CDR2 (germline): SEHNR, FQNEAQ (reference sequence). CDR3 size: 14 residues. CDR3 nucleotides: TGTGCCAGCAGCTCAGGGACAGGCTCCGGGGAGCTGTTTTTT. Amino acids: CASSSGTGSGELFF.

This clonotype was observed many times. This chain uses TRBV5-8 with TRBJ1-5; D is ambiguous. This CDR3 has 14 amino acids. Deletions cut 2 bases from V and 1 base from J, with 7 bases between. The germline gives CDR1 SGHTS, CDR2 YDEGEE. The DNA of the CDR3 is TGTGCCAGCAGCTTTAGGTTCAGCAATCAGCCCCAGCATTTT. Its translation is CASSFRFSNQPQHF. Supplemented by reference TRBV5-8 and TRBJ1-5, the full variable domain reads EAGVTQSPTHLIKTRGQQATLRCSPISGHTSVYWYQQALGLGLQFLLWYDEGEERNRGNFPPRFSGRQFPNYSSELNVNALELEDSALYLCASSFRFSNQPQHFGDGTRLSIL.

For this clonotype: A much larger clone differs by one base, so this may be a read error. The chain is built from TRBV19 and TRBJ1-1; no firm D call. There are 14 residues in the CDR3. Per germline, CDR1 LNHDA and CDR2 SQIVND (reference sequence). The chain's CDR3 is CASMEVGMNTEASF. The CDR3 nucleotides are TGTGCCAGTATGGAGGTAGGGATGAACACTGAAGCTTCCTTT.

The chain is built from TRBV12-3 or TRBV12-4 and TRBJ2-1, with TRBD2 matching over 8 bases. Germline trimming cut 6 bases from V and 10 bases from J; bases unmatched to any gene: 17. CDR3 length: 16 residues. In DNA form, the CDR3 reads TGTGCCAGCAGGATGACCGGGACTAGTGATTTTAAAGAGCAGTTCTTC. Protein: CASRMTGTSDFKEQFF.

This clonotype was detected ten times or more. The chain uses TRBV12-3 or TRBV12-4 and TRBJ1-6, with D possibly matching TRBD1 (5 bases). The CDR3 has 14 amino acids. Trimming took 3 bases from V and 7 from J, leaving 10 bases between them. CDR3 sequence (DNA): TGTGCCAGCAGTTTCGCAGGGCCCAATTCACCCCTCCACTTT. Its translation is CASSFAGPNSPLHF.

In regard to this clonotype: A much more abundant neighbour one base away suggests this may be a read error. This rearrangement joins TRBV2 to TRBJ2-2; D is unclear. Trimming removed 8 bases from V and 5 bases from J, with 9 bases in between. The CDR3 runs to 12 residues. Per germline, CDR1 SNHLY and CDR2 FYNNEI. DNA for the CDR3: TGTGCCAGCGGGGTTTGGACCGGGGAGCTGTTTTTT. This sequence encodes CASGVWTGELFF.

CDR3 residues: CASSLDQGADEQYF. The CDR3, as DNA: TGTGCCAGCAGCTTAGATCAGGGGGCAGACGAGCAGTACTTC. The rearrangement uses TRBV7-2 and TRBJ2-7, with TRBD1 matching over 8 bases. After removal of 1 base from V and 5 bases from J, the junction contained 4 bases not matched to a gene. CDR1 SGHTA and CDR2 FQGNSA come from the germline V gene. There are 14 residues in the CDR3.

This chain links TRBV12-3 or TRBV12-4 with TRBJ1-1, with D possibly TRBD1 on 5 matching bases. Trimming removed 3 bases at V and 3 bases at J, with 8 bases between. The CDR3 loop spans 13 amino acids. The CDR3 coding sequence is TGTGCCAGCAGTTTGGGACCCTACACTGAAGCTTTCTTT. Amino acids: CASSLGPYTEAFF.